This T cell receptor beta chain is from a study of blood T cell repertoires in COVID-19. Study-wide context: COVID-19 samples from acute and convalescent phases originated in the United States, Italy and Spain. Sources were T cells, B-cell-depleted T cells, or PBMCs; the material itself was cDNA or gDNA.

The CDR3 covers 14 residues. The germline V gene encodes CDR1 MDHEN and CDR2 SYDVKM. Deletions cut 3 bases from V and 6 bases from J, with 14 bases between. Authors' analysis steps: Reference gene primer amplification in the assay estimated nucleated cell counts. Generated by immunoSEQ multiplex PCR, the TCRdb table keeps only in-frame clones and is missing some. V, J and clone size are taken as reported in that table, and D and trimming were inferred from the DNA itself. The sample records roughly 92,000 clones, around nine tenths being singletons. This clone was counted once. The rearrangement links TRBV28 to TRBJ1-2; possibly TRBD1 for D (5 bases). The sequence was collected from a man aged 50 or older with acute or convalescent COVID-19. The specimen was peripheral blood. In nucleotides, the CDR3 is TGTGCCAGCAGTTTGGTACAGGATATCAATGGCTACACCTTC. Amino acids: CASSLVQDINGYTF.